This is a list of T cell receptor beta chains from one sample in a study of control samples from healthy donors and cancer patients. The repertoire was sequenced with immunoSEQ multiplex PCR; TCRdb's copy has only in-frame clones and lacks some. The sample lists more than 70,000 clones; around 92% were seen once. Sequenced input: PBMCs. The receptor set was obtained from a man between 60 and 75 years old with lung cancer. CDR3s include the opening cysteine and the closing phenylalanine or tryptophan. A D gene is named only where the DNA matches it firmly. Part of the rows lack a size; the others show once, few, many or a class for expanded clones.

j_call	d_call	clone_size	v_call	cdr3_aa	cdr3_nt
TRBJ1-1	NA	NA	TRBV6-5	CVAKGGVRDEAFF	TGTGTCGCGAAAGGAGGGGTTAGGGATGAAGCTTTCTTT
TRBJ2-2	NA	NA	TRBV7-9	CASITPNTGELFF	TGTGCCAGTATAACCCCGAACACCGGGGAGCTGTTTTTT
TRBJ2-4	TRBD1	NA	TRBV11-3	CASSLDSGTGGNIQYF	TGTGCCAGCAGCTTAGATTCTGGGACAGGGGGAAACATTCAGTACTTC
TRBJ2-5	TRBD2	NA	TRBV19	CASSQSGGRETQYF	TGTGCCAGTTCACAGAGCGGGGGGAGAGAGACCCAGTACTTC
TRBJ1-1	NA	NA	TRBV28	CASNGKSTEAFF	TGTGCCAGCAACGGAAAGAGCACTGAAGCTTTCTTT
TRBJ2-3	NA	NA	TRBV29-1	CSLGFQMADTQYF	TGCAGCCTGGGGTTCCAGATGGCAGATACGCAGTATTTT
TRBJ2-3	TRBD1	NA	TRBV5-1	CASSLGDSSTDTQYF	TGCGCCAGCAGCTTGGGGGACAGCAGCACAGATACGCAGTATTTT
TRBJ1-6	TRBD1	many	TRBV6-2/TRBV6-3	CASSHRGQYNSPLHF	TGTGCCAGCAGCCACAGGGGACAGTACAATTCACCCCTCCACTTT
TRBJ2-2	NA	NA	TRBV30	CAWKSGQPNTGELFF	TGTGCCTGGAAGAGTGGACAACCGAACACCGGGGAGCTGTTTTTT
TRBJ2-5	TRBD2	NA	TRBV11-3	CASSFAGGAGETQYF	TGTGCCAGCAGCTTCGCCGGGGGGGCCGGAGAGACCCAGTACTTC
TRBJ2-3	NA	NA	TRBV5-6	CASSLVSPDTQYF	TGTGCCAGCAGCTTGGTATCTCCGGATACGCAGTATTTT
TRBJ1-4	NA	NA	TRBV9	CASSVGGNGDEKLFF	TGTGCCAGCAGCGTTGGGGGGAATGGGGATGAAAAACTGTTTTTT
TRBJ1-2	NA	NA	TRBV7-3	CASSSLSRGEGGYTF	TGTGCCAGCAGCTCGTTGTCGAGGGGCGAGGGTGGCTACACCTTC
TRBJ2-3	TRBD1	NA	TRBV10-2	CASSRQGAADTQYF	TGCGCCAGCAGCAGGCAGGGGGCGGCAGATACGCAGTATTTT
TRBJ1-5	NA	NA	TRBV6-5	CASSDGSGGHQPQHF	TGTGCCAGCAGCGACGGATCGGGCGGCCATCAGCCCCAGCATTTT
TRBJ1-2	NA	NA	TRBV7-3	CASSADENYGYTF	TGTGCCAGCAGCGCAGACGAGAACTATGGCTACACCTTC
TRBJ1-1	NA	NA	TRBV18	CASSSRVGMNTEAFF	TGTGCCAGCTCATCAAGGGTTGGGATGAACACTGAAGCTTTCTTT
TRBJ1-6	TRBD1	NA	TRBV2	CASTPGTGDNSPLHF	TGTGCCAGCACACCAGGGACAGGGGATAATTCACCCCTCCACTTT
TRBJ1-1	NA	NA	TRBV30	CAWSLNSNEAFF	TGTGCCTGGAGTTTAAACTCTAATGAAGCTTTCTTT
TRBJ1-5	NA	NA	TRBV6-5	CASSYRPGSNQPQHF	TGTGCCAGCAGTTACAGGCCGGGGAGCAATCAGCCCCAGCATTTT
TRBJ1-2	NA	once	TRBV2	CASTNQGSYGYTF	TGTGCCAGCACGAACCAGGGATCCTATGGCTACACCTTC
TRBJ2-7	NA	once	TRBV4-1	CASSQVLGSRTDEQYF	TGCGCCAGCAGCCAAGTGCTAGGGAGTCGAACGGACGAGCAGTACTTC
TRBJ1-2	NA	NA	TRBV4-1	CASRYPGTNYGYTF	TGCGCCAGCAGATACCCCGGGACAAACTATGGCTACACCTTC
TRBJ1-2	NA	NA	TRBV5-1	CASSLLDRSNYGYTF	TGCGCCAGCAGCTTACTCGACAGATCTAACTATGGCTACACCTTC
TRBJ2-7	NA	NA	TRBV2	CASSQTEQYF	TGTGCCAGCAGTCAGACCGAGCAGTACTTC
TRBJ2-4	NA	NA	TRBV7-9	CASISDKAKNIQYF	TGTGCCAGCATCTCGGACAAAGCCAAAAACATTCAGTACTTC
TRBJ1-1	NA	NA	TRBV30	CAWNGKGSSTEAFF	TGTGCCTGGAATGGTAAAGGATCGAGCACTGAAGCTTTCTTT